This entry features one T cell receptor (beta chain) sequence. Measured with immunoSEQ multiplex PCR; TCRdb has only the in-frame clones, and not every one. The sample includes 350,000 to 450,000 clones, about nine tenths seen only once; the top ten take about 3.5%. The V end was cut by 2 bases, the J end by 2 bases, with 21 bases between. The CDR3 extends over 18 amino acids. In germline, CDR1 is SGHAT, CDR2 FQNNGV. These data belong to a study of Ad26.COV2.S vaccination and SARS-CoV-2 variants. Treatment noted: roughly 19 received Ad26.COV2.S at low or high dose, single or two shots; about 5 received placebo; per-sample allocation not given. Vaccine and placebo recipients were sampled on day 63 after the first injection. This person who donated was an adult of 18-55 years in Boston.

The TCR originated in a person aged 18-60 years who received the Ad26.COV2.S COVID-19 vaccine or a placebo. This chain uses TRBV11-2 with TRBJ2-5, with D perhaps TRBD2 (6 bases). The source material was peripheral blood, sampled in a trial of Ad26.COV2.S vaccine versus placebo. As DNA, the CDR3 is TGTGCCAGCAGCTTATACTCAGAGGAGGAGGGGTGGCAAGAGACCCAGTACTTC. Translation: CASSLYSEEEGWQETQYF.